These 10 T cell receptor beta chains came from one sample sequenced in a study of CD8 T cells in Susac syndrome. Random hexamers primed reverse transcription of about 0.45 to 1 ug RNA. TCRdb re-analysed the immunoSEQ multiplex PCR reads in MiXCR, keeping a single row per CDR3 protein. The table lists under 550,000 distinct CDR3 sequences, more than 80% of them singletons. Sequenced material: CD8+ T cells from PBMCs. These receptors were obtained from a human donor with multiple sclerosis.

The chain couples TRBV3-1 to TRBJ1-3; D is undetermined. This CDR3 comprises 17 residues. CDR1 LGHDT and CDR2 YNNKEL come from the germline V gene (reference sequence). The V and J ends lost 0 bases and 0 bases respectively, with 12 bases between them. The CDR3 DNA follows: TGTGCCAGCAGCCAAGAAAGAGAAGGGCTCTCTGGAAACACCATATATTTT. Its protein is CASSQEREGLSGNTIYF.

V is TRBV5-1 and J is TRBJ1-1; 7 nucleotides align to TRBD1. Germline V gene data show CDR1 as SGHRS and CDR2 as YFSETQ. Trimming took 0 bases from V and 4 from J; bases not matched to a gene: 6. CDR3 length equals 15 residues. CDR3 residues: CASSLEAGGSTEAFF. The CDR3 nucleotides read TGCGCCAGCAGCTTGGAGGCAGGGGGGTCCACTGAAGCTTTCTTT.

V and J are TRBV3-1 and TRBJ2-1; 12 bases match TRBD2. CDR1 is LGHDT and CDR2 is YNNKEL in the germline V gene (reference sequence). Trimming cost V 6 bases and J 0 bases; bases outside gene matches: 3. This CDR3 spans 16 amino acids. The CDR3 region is CASSGLAGTSYNEQFF. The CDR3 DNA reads TGTGCCAGCAGTGGACTAGCGGGGACCTCCTACAATGAGCAGTTCTTC.

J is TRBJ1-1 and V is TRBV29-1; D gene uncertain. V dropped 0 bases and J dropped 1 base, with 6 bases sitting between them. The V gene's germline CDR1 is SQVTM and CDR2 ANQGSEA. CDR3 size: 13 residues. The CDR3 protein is CSVEDYPNTEAFF. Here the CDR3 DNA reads TGCAGCGTTGAAGATTACCCGAACACTGAAGCTTTCTTT.

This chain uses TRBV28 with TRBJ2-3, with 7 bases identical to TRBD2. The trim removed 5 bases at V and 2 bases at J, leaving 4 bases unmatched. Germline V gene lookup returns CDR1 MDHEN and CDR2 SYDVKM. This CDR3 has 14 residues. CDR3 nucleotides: TGTGCCAGCAGTCCTAGCGGAGCCACAGATACGCAGTATTTT. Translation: CASSPSGATDTQYF.

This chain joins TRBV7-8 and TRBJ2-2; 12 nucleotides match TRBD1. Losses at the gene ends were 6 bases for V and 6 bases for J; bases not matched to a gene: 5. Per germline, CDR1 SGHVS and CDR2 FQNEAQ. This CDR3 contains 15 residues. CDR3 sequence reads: CASSSRDRGPGELFF. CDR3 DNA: TGTGCCAGCAGTAGCCGGGACAGGGGGCCCGGGGAGCTGTTTTTT. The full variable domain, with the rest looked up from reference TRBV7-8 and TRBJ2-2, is GAGVSQSPRYKVAKRGQDVALRCDPISGHVSLFWYQQALGQGPEFLTYFQNEAQLDKSGLPSDRFFAERPEGSVSTLKIQRTQQEDSAVYLCASSSRDRGPGELFFGEGSRLTVL.

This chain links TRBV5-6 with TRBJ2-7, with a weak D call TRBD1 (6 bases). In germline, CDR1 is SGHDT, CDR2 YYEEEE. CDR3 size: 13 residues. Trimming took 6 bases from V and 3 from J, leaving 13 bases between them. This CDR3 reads CASNDRIIYEQYF. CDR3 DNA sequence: TGTGCCAGCAATGACAGGATAATCTACGAGCAGTACTTC.

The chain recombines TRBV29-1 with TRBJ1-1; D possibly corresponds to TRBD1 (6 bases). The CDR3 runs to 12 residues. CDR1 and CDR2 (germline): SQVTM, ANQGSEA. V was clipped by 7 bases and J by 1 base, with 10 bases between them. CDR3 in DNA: TGCAGCGGGACAGCAAGGAACACTGAAGCTTTCTTT. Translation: CSGTARNTEAFF. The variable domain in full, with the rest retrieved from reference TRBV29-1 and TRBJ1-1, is SAVISQKPSRDICQRGTSLTIQCQVDSQVTMMFWYRQQPGQSLTLIATANQGSEATYESGFVIDKFPISRPNLTFSTLTVSNMSPEDSSIYLCSGTARNTEAFFGQGTRLTVV.

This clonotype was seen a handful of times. The CDR3 DNA is TGTGCCAGCAGTTTAGATGAAAAACTGTTTTTT. This translates into CASSLDEKLFF. The rearrangement uses TRBV12-3 or TRBV12-4 and TRBJ1-4, with D uncertain. The CDR3 runs to 11 residues. V was shortened by 1 base and J by 6 bases, with 0 bases between the two germline ends.

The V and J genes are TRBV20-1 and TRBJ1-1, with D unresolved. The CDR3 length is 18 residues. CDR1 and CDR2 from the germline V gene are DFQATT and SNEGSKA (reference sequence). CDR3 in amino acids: CSGSPRGSLTSLDTEAFF. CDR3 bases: TGCAGCGGGTCCCCCCGCGGGTCCCTCACAAGTTTGGACACTGAAGCTTTCTTT.